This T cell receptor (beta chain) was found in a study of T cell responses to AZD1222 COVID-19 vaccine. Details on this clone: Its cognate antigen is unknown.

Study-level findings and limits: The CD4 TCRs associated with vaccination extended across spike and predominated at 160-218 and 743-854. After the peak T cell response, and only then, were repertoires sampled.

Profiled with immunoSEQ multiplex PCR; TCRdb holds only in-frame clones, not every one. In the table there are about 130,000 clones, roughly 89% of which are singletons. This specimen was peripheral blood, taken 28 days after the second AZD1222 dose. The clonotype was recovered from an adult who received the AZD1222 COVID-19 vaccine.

CDR3 DNA sequence: TGTGCCAGCAGCTTGTATGGGTATAACTATGGCTACACCTTC. Its translation: CASSLYGYNYGYTF. The chain employs TRBV5-6 and TRBJ1-2; D is undetermined. Trimming took off 1 base at V and 1 base at J, with 8 bases between the two ends. Germline-derived CDR1 and CDR2 are SGHDT and YYEEEE. The CDR3 extends over 14 amino acids.